Below, 19 T cell receptor beta chains from the same sample are listed, as sequenced in a study of beta chain features in type 1 diabetes. Reverse transcribing all isolated RNA meant expressed TCRB transcripts were sequenced. This table comes from immunoSEQ multiplex PCR, and its TCRdb copy is limited to in-frame clones, with some not included. In the table there are 300,000 to 350,000 clones, less than 15% of which are singletons. Specimen: central memory CD4+ T cells from blood. These receptors originate from a man aged 30-40 years in good health.

This clone has a handful of counts. The rearrangement uses TRBV5-4 and TRBJ2-5, with 9 bases aligning to TRBD1. Unmatched junction bases numbered 4, after V lost 4 bases and J lost 0 bases. This CDR3 is built from 15 residues. CDR1 is SGHNT and CDR2 is YYREEE in the germline V gene (reference sequence). CDR3 loop: CASSQGQGYQETQYF. The CDR3 DNA follows: TGTGCCAGCAGCCAGGGACAGGGCTACCAAGAGACCCAGTACTTC.

The chain joins TRBV2 to TRBJ1-5, with D uncertain. Per germline, CDR1 SNHLY and CDR2 FYNNEI. V was shortened by 2 bases and J by 12 bases, with 8 bases between the two germline ends. This CDR3 has 11 amino acids. Here the CDR3 DNA reads TGTGCCAGCAGTGAACGCCAAGTCCAGCATTTT. Its translation: CASSERQVQHF.

The V gene is TRBV7-2, the J gene TRBJ1-2; maybe TRBD1 (5 bases). The CDR3 runs to 14 residues. Germline values: CDR1 SGHTA, CDR2 FQGNSA. V was shortened by 6 bases and J by 2 bases, with 13 bases between the two germline ends. The DNA of the CDR3 is TGTGCCAGCAGTCGGGACTCCGCAAACTATGGCTACACCTTC. Protein product: CASSRDSANYGYTF.

The chain couples TRBV6-5 to TRBJ2-3, with 8 bases fitting TRBD2. This CDR3 has 16 amino acids. Germline V lookup: CDR1 MNHEY, CDR2 SVGAGI. The ends lost 4 bases at V and 4 bases at J; junction bases unmatched: 10. CDR3 DNA: TGTGCCAGCAGTTCGGGTAGCGGGGCGGGGGCAGATACGCAGTATTTT. It is translated as CASSSGSGAGADTQYF.

This clone has only a few counts. The chain has TRBV4-3 and TRBJ2-3; D is undetermined. Deletions cut 0 bases from V and 4 bases from J, with 8 bases between. The CDR3 has 14 residues. Germline CDR1 reads LGHNA; CDR2 reads YSLEER. The CDR3 DNA sequence: TGCGCCAGCAGCCAAGATCGGGCCCCAGATACGCAGTATTTT. It codes for CASSQDRAPDTQYF.

This chain connects TRBV30 to TRBJ1-4, with 8 bases matching TRBD1. CDR1 is GTSNPN, CDR2 SVGIG, per germline (reference sequence). The CDR3 contains 14 residues. V gave up 3 bases and J gave up 7 bases; unmatched junction bases: 7. This CDR3 reads CAWRETGGIEKLFF. CDR3 nucleotide sequence: TGTGCCTGGAGGGAAACAGGGGGGATTGAAAAACTGTTTTTT. The full variable domain, in which reference TRBV30 and TRBJ1-4 provide the parts outside the CDR3, is SQTIHQWPATLVQPVGSPLSLECTVEGTSNPNLYWYRQAAGRGLQLLFYSVGIGQISSEVPQNLSASRPQDRQFILSSKKLLLSDSGFYLCAWRETGGIEKLFFGSGTQLSVL.

This clone was counted between two and nine times. This chain connects TRBV7-8 to TRBJ2-5, with 9 bases identical to TRBD1. The CDR3 covers 13 residues. Trimming removed 5 bases from V and 5 bases from J; junction bases left unmatched: 3. Per the germline V gene, CDR1 is SGHVS and CDR2 is FQNEAQ. CDR3 amino acids: CASSRDRVETQYF. In DNA form, the CDR3 reads TGTGCCAGCAGCCGGGACAGGGTCGAGACCCAGTACTTC.

The chain carries TRBV11-3 and TRBJ1-5, with D tentatively TRBD1 (5 bases). Germline CDR1 reads SGHNT; CDR2 reads YENEEA. With 6 bases removed from V and 9 bases from J, the gap between germline ends came to 21 bases. The CDR3 is 15 residues long. DNA of the CDR3: TGTGCCAGCAGTCAAGGGTACAGGACTGGACGGCCCCAGCATTTT. This codes for CASSQGYRTGRPQHF.

This clone was seen a few times. The rearrangement links TRBV12-5 to TRBJ1-2; D is ambiguous. CDR3 length: 11 amino acids. The germline V gene encodes CDR1 LGHNT and CDR2 FRNRAP. The V end was cut by 6 bases, the J end by 8 bases, with 10 bases between. The CDR3 spells CASGLYRGYTF. The CDR3 nucleotides are TGTGCTAGTGGCCTCTATCGAGGCTACACCTTC.

There are a few counts of this clone. The V gene is TRBV25-1, the J gene TRBJ2-3; D gene ambiguous. The CDR3 consists of 14 residues. Germline CDR1 is MGHDK and CDR2 is SYGVNS. The V end was cut by 1 base, the J end by 2 bases, with 7 bases between. CDR3 sequence (DNA): TGTGCCAGCAGTGAATCCGGATTCACAGATACGCAGTATTTT. It translates to CASSESGFTDTQYF.

This clone occurred a few times. J is TRBJ2-2 and V is TRBV23-1, with D maybe TRBD2 (6 bases). TRBV23-1 is reported as an ORF; its role is uncertain. The CDR3 runs to 15 residues. The V and J ends lost 6 bases and 9 bases respectively, with 20 bases between them. The chain's CDR3 is CASSRTGRPTRELFF. In DNA, the CDR3 is TGCGCCAGCAGCCGTACGGGGAGGCCTACCCGGGAGCTGTTTTTT.

In its sample, this clone was seen a few times. The J gene is TRBJ1-2, the V gene TRBV5-4, with TRBD1 matching 10 bases. Unmatched junction bases numbered 6, after V lost 0 bases and J lost 4 bases. CDR3 length: 16 amino acids. Germline values: CDR1 SGHNT, CDR2 YYREEE (reference sequence). CDR3 in amino acids: CASSLGDRGLPYGYTF. CDR3 nucleotides: TGTGCCAGCAGCTTGGGGGACAGGGGTCTTCCCTATGGCTACACCTTC.

In this sample, this clone turned up a few times. The genes are TRBV5-1 and TRBJ1-5; weak D call: TRBD1 (6 bases). Germline V CDR1 and CDR2: SGHRS, YFSETQ. The ends were cut back, 4 bases at V and 7 bases at J, with 18 bases in the middle. The CDR3 totals 15 residues. The DNA for the CDR3 is TGCGCCAGCAGCCCGGGGGGCGGGGTTGGACAGCCCCAGCATTTT. It specifies CASSPGGGVGQPQHF.

The rearrangement links TRBV18 to TRBJ2-7; D remains unclear. The CDR3 consists of 12 residues. Trimming left V 6 bases short and J 1 base short, with 7 bases between. Germline CDR1 reads KGHSH; CDR2 reads LQKENI. The CDR3 protein is CASSSASYEQYF. The CDR3, as DNA: TGTGCCAGCTCCTCTGCTTCCTACGAGCAGTACTTC.

This clone has only a few counts. In the same sample, other DNA sequences code for this CDR3. The chain carries TRBV7-2 and TRBJ2-3, with D unresolved. Deletions cut 1 base from V and 2 bases from J, with 4 bases between. The CDR3 sequence is 13 residues long. From germline, CDR1 is SGHTA and CDR2 FQGNSA. CDR3: CASSLDYTDTQYF. The CDR3 DNA is TGTGCCAGCAGCTTAGATTACACAGATACGCAGTATTTT.

The chain combines TRBV19 with TRBJ1-1; no clear D gene. The CDR3 sequence is 13 residues long. The germline V gene encodes CDR1 LNHDA and CDR2 SQIVND (reference sequence). The CDR3 loop reads CATQPSGRREAFF. The CDR3 nucleotides read TGTGCTACCCAACCCTCCGGGAGGAGGGAAGCTTTCTTT.

The chain links TRBV6-5 to TRBJ2-7, with D perhaps TRBD1 or TRBD2 (5 bases each). Germline CDR1 is MNHEY and CDR2 is SVGAGI. V was cut by 0 bases and J by 5 bases, with 17 bases left in between. The CDR3 is 16 amino acids. The CDR3 protein is CASSYSGGVGENEQYV. In DNA, the CDR3 is TGTGCCAGCAGTTACTCTGGGGGTGTAGGCGAGAACGAGCAGTACGTC.

This clone has more than one count but fewer than ten. V gene TRBV5-4 combines with J gene TRBJ2-3; no firm D call. Germline V gene sequence: CDR1 SGHNT, CDR2 YYREEE (reference sequence). The CDR3 consists of 13 residues. The ends were cut back, 5 bases at V and 0 bases at J, with 7 bases in the middle. The CDR3 spells CASRGPSTDTQYF. CDR3 nucleotides: TGTGCCAGCAGAGGGCCTAGCACAGATACGCAGTATTTT.

For the CDR3, the DNA is TGTGCCACCAGCAGAGACCGTGGGGGGGTCGGGTCACCCCTCCACTTT. The encoded protein is CATSRDRGGVGSPLHF. The chain uses TRBV15 and TRBJ1-6; D perhaps matches TRBD1 (5 bases). In germline, CDR1 is LNHNV, CDR2 YYDKDF (reference sequence). The CDR3 consists of 16 residues. V lost 0 bases and J lost 10, with 16 bases in between.